A selection of T cell receptor beta chains follows, all from one sample in a study of cytomegalovirus exposure and HLA in healthy donors. Sequenced by immunoSEQ multiplex PCR; TCRdb stores in-frame clones only, minus some. The sample lists roughly 260,000 clones, 80% to 90% seen once, with approximately 2.5% in the top ten. Sequencing was done on a sample of PBMCs. These TCRs come from a man in his late teens or twenties in good health and CMV-seronegative. Both conserved end residues are part of each CDR3. A D gene is named only where the DNA matches it firmly. Some rows have no size entry. The others give once, few or many, or a class for an expanded clone.

clone size	J gene	D gene	V gene	CDR3 DNA	CDR3 protein
.	TRBJ2-7	.	TRBV7-9	TGTGCCAGCAGCTTAGGGACTCCCTACGAGCAGTACTTC	CASSLGTPYEQYF
.	TRBJ1-4	.	TRBV28	TGTGCCAGCAGTTTCTCGGGAGGGCAAGAAAAACTGTTTTTT	CASSFSGGQEKLFF
.	TRBJ1-5	.	TRBV2	TGTGCCAGCAGTGAATACGGTCAGCCCCAGCATTTT	CASSEYGQPQHF
.	TRBJ2-7	TRBD2	TRBV7-2	TGTGCCAGCAGCTTATCCCTAGCGGGTTCCTACGAGCAGTACTTC	CASSLSLAGSYEQYF
.	TRBJ1-2	.	TRBV19	TGTGCCAGTAGCCTTACAGGAGACTATGGCTACACCTTC	CASSLTGDYGYTF
.	TRBJ1-4	TRBD1	TRBV29-1	TGCAGCGTTGATCAGGGGGCTAATGAAAAACTGTTTTTT	CSVDQGANEKLFF
.	TRBJ2-1	.	TRBV11-3	TGTGCCAGCAGCTTAGACGGGCGGGGTGAGCAGTTCTTC	CASSLDGRGEQFF
.	TRBJ2-3	.	TRBV7-9	TGTGCCAGCAGCGCCGAACTAGCAGATACGCAGTATTTT	CASSAELADTQYF
.	TRBJ1-1	.	TRBV28	TGTGCCAGCAGTTGGACTTCGCGAGACACTGAAGCTTTCTTT	CASSWTSRDTEAFF
.	TRBJ2-5	TRBD2	TRBV18	TGTGCCAGCTCACCACGGGGACTAGCGGGAGGGTCGGAGACCCAGTACTTC	CASSPRGLAGGSETQYF
.	TRBJ2-6	TRBD2	TRBV5-4	TGTGCCAGCAACTTCTTGACTAGCGCAAACTCTGGGGCCAACGTCCTGACTTTC	CASNFLTSANSGANVLTF
.	TRBJ1-5	.	TRBV27	TGTGCCAGCAGACCAACCACGGGGAGCAATCAGCCCCAGCATTTT	CASRPTTGSNQPQHF
.	TRBJ2-6	.	TRBV2	TGTGCCAGCAGCTCCGGGACACCGACCTCTGGGGCCAACGTCCTGACTTTC	CASSSGTPTSGANVLTF
.	TRBJ2-6	.	TRBV5-1	TGCGCCAGCTACGACACCGCCGGGGCCAACGTCCTGACTTTC	CASYDTAGANVLTF
.	TRBJ1-1	.	TRBV27	TGTGCCAGCAGTCGGAGGGGAACGAACACTGAAGCTTTCTTT	CASSRRGTNTEAFF
few	TRBJ2-2	.	TRBV5-8	TGTGCCAGCAGCTTTTCCGGGGGCGGGGAGCTGTTTTTT	CASSFSGGGELFF
.	TRBJ2-7	TRBD1	TRBV4-3	TGCGCCAGCAGCCAAGTGTGGCAGGGGGCCCACGAGCAGTACTTC	CASSQVWQGAHEQYF
.	TRBJ1-1	.	TRBV11-2	TGTGCCAGCAGCTTAGATACACAAATGAACACTGAAGCTTTCTTT	CASSLDTQMNTEAFF
.	TRBJ1-2	.	TRBV9	TGTGCCAGCAGCCACCCGACAGGCACTGACGACTATGGCTACACCTTC	CASSHPTGTDDYGYTF
.	TRBJ2-2	.	TRBV10-2	TGCGCCAGCAGTGAGTCGGGGCCGCATCTCGGGGAGCTGTTTTTT	CASSESGPHLGELFF
.	TRBJ2-3	TRBD2	TRBV28	TGTGCCAGCAACGGAGCGGGGGAGGAGGCAGATACGCAGTATTTT	CASNGAGEEADTQYF
.	TRBJ1-3	.	TRBV6-6	TGTGCCAGCAGTGGCAGACTTCTCAGCTCTGGAAACACCATATATTTT	CASSGRLLSSGNTIYF
.	TRBJ2-5	TRBD2	TRBV2	TGTGCCATAACGGGACTAGCGGTCCCAGAGACCCAGTACTTC	CAITGLAVPETQYF
.	TRBJ2-1	.	TRBV19	TGTGCCAGTAGTATTACTCGAGTCGCAATCGATGAGCAGTTCTTC	CASSITRVAIDEQFF
.	TRBJ2-1	TRBD2	TRBV28	TGTGCCAGCAGTTCCAGACTAGCGAGCCACTCCTACAATGAGCAGTTCTTC	CASSSRLASHSYNEQFF
.	TRBJ1-2	.	TRBV7-9	TGTGCCAGCAGCGCGGACTTAGACCAAGGTGGTGGCTACACCTTC	CASSADLDQGGGYTF
.	TRBJ1-2	TRBD1	TRBV5-1	TGCGCCAGCAGGGAACAGGGGGCATATGGCTACACCTTC	CASREQGAYGYTF
.	TRBJ2-1	TRBD2	TRBV9	TGTGCCAGCAGCGTGGCCGCGGGGGGATACAATGAGCAGTTCTTC	CASSVAAGGYNEQFF
.	TRBJ1-4	.	TRBV28	TGTGCCAGCATAGGGGAGGGAGGAAAACTGTTTTTT	CASIGEGGKLFF